The rows below give T cell receptor beta chains drawn from one sample of a study of cytomegalovirus exposure and HLA in healthy donors. Clones were sequenced by immunoSEQ multiplex PCR, and TCRdb holds only the in-frame ones, with some missing. This table holds 210,000 or so clones, 85% to 90% found once. The sequencing sample was made of PBMCs. The receptors come from a human donor in good health. CDR3s include the opening cysteine and the closing phenylalanine or tryptophan. A D gene is named only where the DNA matches it firmly. A clone size is listed for some rows: how often the clone was seen (once, few, many), or a class if it is expanded.

TRBJ2-7	NA	14	TRBV19	NA	CASSIGAPTYEQYF	TGTGCCAGTAGTATAGGGGCACCCACCTACGAGCAGTACTTC
TRBJ1-4	few	17	TRBV2	TRBD1	CASSEALQGPVREKLFF	TGTGCCAGCAGTGAAGCTTTACAGGGGCCCGTTCGGGAAAAACTGTTTTTT
TRBJ2-7	NA	13	TRBV6-6	NA	CASSPTGRDEQYF	TGTGCCAGCAGTCCTACAGGGAGGGACGAGCAGTACTTC
TRBJ1-1	once	12	TRBV7-9	NA	CSSRWRDTEAFF	TGTTCCAGCAGATGGCGGGACACTGAAGCTTTCTTT
TRBJ2-5	NA	15	TRBV7-8	NA	CVSIPSAGLLETQYF	TGTGTCAGCATCCCAAGCGCGGGACTCTTGGAGACCCAGTACTTC
TRBJ1-4	NA	17	TRBV7-9	TRBD1	CASSPARVGQINEKLFF	TGTGCCAGCAGCCCCGCCCGCGTGGGACAGATTAATGAAAAGCTGTTTTTT
TRBJ2-5	NA	17	TRBV7-6	TRBD1	CASSSRQGADPAETQYF	TGTGCCAGCAGCTCAAGACAGGGGGCTGATCCCGCCGAGACCCAGTACTTC
TRBJ2-7	NA	16	TRBV7-9	TRBD1	CASSPSRGQATYEQYF	TGTGCCAGCAGCCCCTCGAGGGGACAGGCAACCTACGAGCAGTACTTC
TRBJ2-3	NA	13	TRBV28	NA	CASPSSSTDTQYF	TGTGCCAGCCCGAGTTCTAGCACAGATACGCAGTATTTT
TRBJ2-7	few	15	TRBV7-8	NA	CASSLVMDTWDEQYF	TGTGCCAGCAGCTTGGTTATGGACACTTGGGACGAGCAGTACTTC
TRBJ2-5	NA	16	TRBV4-2	TRBD2	CASSQVGAGGLETQYF	TGTGCCAGCAGCCAAGTCGGAGCGGGAGGGCTGGAGACCCAGTACTTC
TRBJ2-2	NA	14	TRBV19	NA	CASHRDSRIGELFF	TGTGCCAGCCACCGGGACTCCAGGATCGGGGAGCTGTTTTTT
TRBJ2-7	NA	14	TRBV28	NA	CASSPAGTTYEQYF	TGTGCCAGCAGTCCTGCGGGCACTACCTACGAGCAGTACTTC
TRBJ2-1	few	14	TRBV29-1	NA	CSVARDSSYNEQFF	TGCAGCGTGGCCCGGGACTCTTCCTACAATGAGCAGTTCTTC
TRBJ2-1	NA	12	TRBV6-5	NA	CASSTPPSEQFF	TGTGCCAGCAGCACCCCACCTAGTGAGCAGTTCTTC
TRBJ1-1	NA	16	TRBV27	NA	CASSLSSPGGATEAFF	TGTGCCAGCAGTTTATCGTCGCCAGGAGGGGCCACTGAAGCTTTCTTT
TRBJ2-1	NA	16	TRBV10-2	TRBD1	CASSEPQDRAYNEQFF	TGCGCCAGCAGTGAACCCCAGGACAGGGCATACAATGAGCAGTTCTTC
TRBJ1-1	NA	13	TRBV30	TRBD1	CAWVARGWTEAFF	TGTGCCTGGGTGGCCAGGGGGTGGACTGAAGCTTTCTTT
TRBJ1-5	NA	15	TRBV25-1	TRBD1	CASDGGQGLTQPQHF	TGTGCCAGCGATGGAGGACAGGGCCTGACGCAGCCCCAGCATTTT
TRBJ2-7	NA	15	TRBV11-2	TRBD2	CASSVRRLAGNEQYF	TGTGCCAGCAGCGTCAGACGACTAGCGGGAAACGAGCAGTACTTC
TRBJ1-2	NA	14	TRBV27	TRBD1	CASSFGTGNGGYTF	TGTGCCAGCAGTTTCGGGACAGGGAATGGGGGCTACACCTTC
TRBJ2-2	NA	18	TRBV5-4	TRBD2	CASSLYGLAGGNTGELFF	TGTGCCAGCAGCTTGTATGGACTAGCGGGAGGTAACACCGGGGAGCTGTTTTTT
TRBJ2-7	NA	15	TRBV19	TRBD1	CASSPTTGSSYEQYF	TGTGCCAGTAGTCCGACGACAGGGAGCTCCTACGAGCAGTACTTC
TRBJ1-2	once	11	TRBV30	NA	CALPRWSGYTF	TGTGCCCTACCCCGGTGGAGTGGCTACACCTTC
TRBJ1-2	once	15	TRBV29-1	TRBD1	CSVEVGGTGRYGYTF	TGCAGCGTTGAAGTAGGTGGGACAGGCCGCTATGGCTACACCTTC
TRBJ2-1	NA	15	TRBV2	TRBD1	CASGKQGSSYNEQFF	TGTGCCAGCGGGAAACAGGGGAGTTCCTACAATGAGCAGTTCTTC
TRBJ2-5	once	19	TRBV4-1	NA	CASSQTEKLGGGTQETQYF	TGCGCCAGCAGCCAAACTGAGAAATTAGGGGGGGGGACCCAAGAGACCCAGTACTTC
TRBJ2-2	NA	17	TRBV19	NA	CASTSSKRPANTGELFF	TGTGCCAGTACTTCATCGAAGCGGCCCGCGAACACCGGGGAGCTGTTTTTT
TRBJ2-7	NA	14	TRBV11-2	TRBD2	CASSSVAGAYEQYF	TGTGCCAGCAGCTCAGTAGCGGGAGCCTACGAGCAGTACTTC
TRBJ2-7	NA	16	TRBV27	TRBD2	CASSPLAGTSSYEQYF	TGTGCCAGCAGTCCACTAGCGGGAACTAGCTCCTACGAGCAGTACTTC
TRBJ2-3	NA	13	TRBV5-1	NA	CASRTAVQDTQYF	TGCGCCAGCAGGACGGCGGTTCAAGATACGCAGTATTTT
TRBJ1-4	NA	16	TRBV9	TRBD1	CASSIGTGGANEKLFF	TGTGCCAGCAGCATTGGAACAGGGGGTGCTAATGAAAAACTGTTTTTT
TRBJ2-1	few	18	TRBV11-2	TRBD1	CASSFPRTGGFSYNEQFF	TGTGCCAGCAGCTTCCCTAGGACAGGGGGATTCTCCTACAATGAGCAGTTCTTC
TRBJ2-1	NA	15	TRBV6-5	TRBD2	CASSYSGGRVNEQFF	TGTGCCAGCAGTTACTCTGGCGGGAGGGTGAATGAGCAGTTCTTC
TRBJ1-2	NA	14	TRBV10-3	TRBD1	CAISGDRVNYGYTF	TGTGCCATCAGTGGGGACAGGGTCAACTATGGCTACACCTTC
TRBJ1-1	NA	13	TRBV28	TRBD1	CAGRQGTKAEAFF	TGTGCCGGCCGACAGGGGACGAAGGCTGAAGCTTTCTTT
TRBJ2-5	few	17	TRBV15	TRBD2	CATSRDFGTSFQETQYF	TGTGCCACCAGCAGAGATTTTGGGACTAGTTTTCAAGAGACCCAGTACTTC
TRBJ2-3	NA	13	TRBV10-3	NA	CAISGTSTDTQYF	TGTGCCATCAGTGGCACTAGCACAGATACGCAGTATTTT
TRBJ2-7	NA	15	TRBV7-6	NA	CASSLATEMTYEQYF	TGTGCCAGCAGCTTAGCGACAGAGATGACCTACGAGCAGTACTTC
TRBJ2-1	NA	19	TRBV5-5	TRBD2	CASSLSGLAGGGFGNEQFF	TGTGCCAGCAGCTTGAGCGGACTAGCGGGAGGAGGTTTCGGGAATGAGCAGTTCTTC
TRBJ2-1	NA	17	TRBV7-3	TRBD2	CASSRPLGGSSYNEQFF	TGTGCCAGCAGCCGACCCCTGGGCGGGAGCTCCTACAATGAGCAGTTCTTC
TRBJ2-5	NA	16	TRBV25-1	TRBD2	CASSDQRGGYQETQYF	TGTGCCAGCAGTGATCAGCGGGGGGGGTACCAAGAGACCCAGTACTTC
TRBJ1-4	NA	15	TRBV9	NA	CASSVDPGRGEKLFF	TGTGCCAGCAGCGTAGATCCAGGGCGGGGGGAAAAACTGTTTTTT
TRBJ2-7	NA	13	TRBV7-6	TRBD2	CASSFQREGEQYF	TGTGCCAGCAGTTTTCAGCGGGAGGGCGAGCAGTACTTC
TRBJ2-6	NA	15	TRBV5-1	NA	CASSRVSAGANVLTF	TGCGCCAGCAGCCGGGTATCGGCGGGGGCCAACGTCCTGACTTTC
TRBJ2-7	NA	15	TRBV2	TRBD1	CASSEPRQGSYEQYF	TGTGCCAGCAGTGAGCCTAGACAGGGCTCCTACGAGCAGTACTTC
TRBJ2-5	NA	16	TRBV5-6	TRBD2	CASSSALAGFIETQYF	TGTGCCAGCAGCTCCGCACTAGCGGGCTTTATAGAGACCCAGTACTTC
TRBJ1-1	NA	13	TRBV30	NA	CAWSTDLNTEAFF	TGTGCCTGGAGTACCGACTTGAACACTGAAGCTTTCTTT
TRBJ2-3	once	14	TRBV28	TRBD1	CASSSGQGTDTQYF	TGTGCCAGCAGCTCGGGACAGGGTACAGATACGCAGTATTTT
TRBJ2-2	NA	15	TRBV10-1	TRBD1	CASSDGQGNTGELFF	TGCGCCAGCAGTGATGGACAGGGGAACACCGGGGAGCTGTTTTTT
TRBJ1-2	NA	14	TRBV28	NA	CASSLGLTPYGYTF	TGTGCCAGCAGTTTAGGGCTGACCCCCTATGGCTACACCTTC
TRBJ2-1	NA	15	TRBV4-2	NA	CASSQTGTRALEQFF	TGTGCCAGCAGCCAAACCGGGACTCGGGCGCTTGAGCAGTTCTTC